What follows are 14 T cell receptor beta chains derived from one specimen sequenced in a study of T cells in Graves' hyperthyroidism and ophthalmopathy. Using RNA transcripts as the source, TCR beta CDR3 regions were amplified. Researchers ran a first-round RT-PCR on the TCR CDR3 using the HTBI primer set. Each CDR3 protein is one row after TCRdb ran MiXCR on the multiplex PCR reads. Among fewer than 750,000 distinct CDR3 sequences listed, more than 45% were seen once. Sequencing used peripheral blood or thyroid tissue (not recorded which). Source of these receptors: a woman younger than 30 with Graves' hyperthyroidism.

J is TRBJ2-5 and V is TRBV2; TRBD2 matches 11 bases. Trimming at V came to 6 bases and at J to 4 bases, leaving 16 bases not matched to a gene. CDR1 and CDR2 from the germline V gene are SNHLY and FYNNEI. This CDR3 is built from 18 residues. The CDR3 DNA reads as TGTGCCAGCAGCCCTCTAGCGGGAGGAGAAGGGTACGGAGAGACCCAGTACTTC. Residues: CASSPLAGGEGYGETQYF.

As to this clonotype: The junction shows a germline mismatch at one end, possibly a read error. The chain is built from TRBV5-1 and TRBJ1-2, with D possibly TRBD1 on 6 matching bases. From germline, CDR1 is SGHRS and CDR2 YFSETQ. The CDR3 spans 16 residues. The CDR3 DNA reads TGTGCCAGCAGTATCGGCCGGGACACCCCTAACTATGGCTACACCTTC. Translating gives CASSIGRDTPNYGYTF.

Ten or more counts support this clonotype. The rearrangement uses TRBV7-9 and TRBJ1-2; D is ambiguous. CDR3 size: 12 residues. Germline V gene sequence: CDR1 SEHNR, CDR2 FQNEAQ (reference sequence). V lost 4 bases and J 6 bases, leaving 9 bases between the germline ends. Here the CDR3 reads CASSSREHGYTF. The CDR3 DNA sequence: TGTGCCAGCAGCTCCCGAGAACATGGCTACACCTTC.

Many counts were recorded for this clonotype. The DNA of the CDR3 is TGTGCCAGCAGTTCTTTGACCTACGAGCAGTACTTC. This sequence encodes CASSSLTYEQYF. This chain connects TRBV6-1 to TRBJ2-7; no clear D gene. Per the germline V gene, CDR1 is MNHNS and CDR2 is SASEGT. The CDR3 has 12 residues. The V gene lost 5 bases and the J gene lost 2 bases, with 7 bases spanning the gap.

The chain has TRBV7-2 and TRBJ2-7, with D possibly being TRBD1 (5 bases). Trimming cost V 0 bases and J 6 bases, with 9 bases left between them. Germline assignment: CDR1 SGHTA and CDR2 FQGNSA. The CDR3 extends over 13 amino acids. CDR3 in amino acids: CASSLAGQGEQYF. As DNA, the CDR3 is TGTGCCAGCAGCTTAGCGGGCCAGGGCGAGCAGTACTTC.

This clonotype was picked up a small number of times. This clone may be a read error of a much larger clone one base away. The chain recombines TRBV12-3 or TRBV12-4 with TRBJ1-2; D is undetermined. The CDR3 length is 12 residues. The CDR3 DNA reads TGTGCCAGCTTCGAAATTGTCTATGGCCACACCTTC. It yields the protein CASFEIVYGHTF.

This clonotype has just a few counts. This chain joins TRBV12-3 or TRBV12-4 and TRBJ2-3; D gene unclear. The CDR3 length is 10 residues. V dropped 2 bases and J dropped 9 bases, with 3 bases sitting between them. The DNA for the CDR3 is TGTGCCAGCAGTTTAATCACGCAGTATTTT. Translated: CASSLITQYF.

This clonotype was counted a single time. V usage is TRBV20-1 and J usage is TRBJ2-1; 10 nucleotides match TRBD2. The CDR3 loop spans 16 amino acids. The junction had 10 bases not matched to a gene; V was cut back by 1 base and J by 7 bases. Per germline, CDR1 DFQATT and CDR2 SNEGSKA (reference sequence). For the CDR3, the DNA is TGCAGTGCTAGAGGCGGGAGCGGGAGGGCGGGGAATGAGCAGTTCTTC. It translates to CSARGGSGRAGNEQFF.

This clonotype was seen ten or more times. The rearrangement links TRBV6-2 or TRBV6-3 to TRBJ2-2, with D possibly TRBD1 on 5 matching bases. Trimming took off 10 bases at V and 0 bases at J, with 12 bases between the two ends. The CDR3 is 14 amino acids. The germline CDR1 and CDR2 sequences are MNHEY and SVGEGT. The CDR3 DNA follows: TGTGCCACCAGGACACTGTCGAACACCGGGGAGCTGTTTTTT. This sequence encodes CATRTLSNTGELFF.

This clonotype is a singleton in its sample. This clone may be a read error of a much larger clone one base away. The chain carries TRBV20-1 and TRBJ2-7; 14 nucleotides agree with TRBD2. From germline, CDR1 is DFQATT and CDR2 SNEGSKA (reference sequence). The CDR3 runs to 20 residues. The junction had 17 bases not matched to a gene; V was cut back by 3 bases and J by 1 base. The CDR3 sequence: CSASASGTSGRVSGSYEQYF. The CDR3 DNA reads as TGCAGTGCTAGCGCCTCCGGGACTAGCGGGAGAGTCAGTGGGTCCTACGAGCAGTACTTC.

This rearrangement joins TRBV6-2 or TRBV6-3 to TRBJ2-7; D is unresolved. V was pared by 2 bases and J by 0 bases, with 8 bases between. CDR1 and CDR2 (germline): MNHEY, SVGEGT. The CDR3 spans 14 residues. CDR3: CASSYDYYSYEQYF. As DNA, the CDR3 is TGTGCCAGCAGTTACGATTACTACTCCTACGAGCAGTACTTC.

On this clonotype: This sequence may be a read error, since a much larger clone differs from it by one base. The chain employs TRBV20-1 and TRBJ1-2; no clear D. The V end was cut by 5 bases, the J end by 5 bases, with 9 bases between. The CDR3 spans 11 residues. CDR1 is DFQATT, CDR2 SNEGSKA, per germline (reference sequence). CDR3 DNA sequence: TGCAGTGCTGCTCTCGCTTATGGCTACACCTTC. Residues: CSAALAYGYTF.

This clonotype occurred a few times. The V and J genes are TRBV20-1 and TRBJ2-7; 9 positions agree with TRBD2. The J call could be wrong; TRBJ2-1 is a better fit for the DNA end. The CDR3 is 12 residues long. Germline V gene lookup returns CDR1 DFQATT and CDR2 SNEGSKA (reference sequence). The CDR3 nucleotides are TGCAGTGCTATATGGCGGGAGGGTGAGCAGTTCTTC. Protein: CSAIWREGEQFF.

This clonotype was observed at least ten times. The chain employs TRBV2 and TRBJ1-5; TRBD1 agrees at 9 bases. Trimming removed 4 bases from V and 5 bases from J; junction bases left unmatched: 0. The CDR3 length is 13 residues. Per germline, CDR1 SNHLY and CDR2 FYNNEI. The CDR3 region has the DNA TGTGCCAGCAGTGGGACAGGGGATCAGCCCCAGCATTTT. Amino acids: CASSGTGDQPQHF.